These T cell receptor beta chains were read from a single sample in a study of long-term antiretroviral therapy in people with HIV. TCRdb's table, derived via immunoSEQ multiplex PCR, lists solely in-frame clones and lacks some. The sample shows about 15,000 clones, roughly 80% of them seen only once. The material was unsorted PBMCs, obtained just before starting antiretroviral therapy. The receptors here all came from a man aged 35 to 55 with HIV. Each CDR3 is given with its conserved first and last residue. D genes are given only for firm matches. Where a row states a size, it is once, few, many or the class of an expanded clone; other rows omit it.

TGTGCCAGCAGCTCTGGACGATGGGAGGACAGGAGCGCCCTTACCTACGAGCAGTACTTC,CASSSGRWEDRSALTYEQYF,20,TRBV13,TRBJ2-7,NA,NA
TGCAGCGTTCCAGGGGACGGAGAGCAGTACTTC,CSVPGDGEQYF,11,TRBV29-1,TRBJ2-7,NA,NA
TGTGCTAGTGGTTTATCGGGGCCCTATGGCTACACCTTC,CASGLSGPYGYTF,13,TRBV12-5,TRBJ1-2,NA,NA
TGTGCCAGCAGTTATACCGGGACTAGCGGGGGTACTAGCACAGATACGCAGTATTTT,CASSYTGTSGGTSTDTQYF,19,TRBV4-2,TRBJ2-3,NA,TRBD2
TGTGCCAGCAGCTCCCTTTCGAGCCCTGAAGCTTTCTTT,CASSSLSSPEAFF,13,TRBV7-9,TRBJ1-1,NA,NA
TGTGCCAGCAGTGAATCCCCAGGGGCTACCTACGAGCAGTACTTC,CASSESPGATYEQYF,15,TRBV6-1,TRBJ2-7,NA,NA
TGCGCCAGCCGGGAATCCTACGAGCAGTACTTC,CASRESYEQYF,11,TRBV10-2,TRBJ2-7,NA,NA
TGTGCCAGCAGTTTGGCAGCTTCGAACACTGAAGCTTTCTTT,CASSLAASNTEAFF,14,TRBV6-1,TRBJ1-1,few,NA
TGTGCCAGCAGGACAGGGGGCGTTGGCACTGAAGCTTTCTTT,CASRTGGVGTEAFF,14,TRBV6-1,TRBJ1-1,NA,TRBD1
TGTGCCATCAGTGAGTCGGTGGATACTCAGTATTTT,CAISESVDTQYF,12,TRBV10-3,TRBJ2-3,NA,NA
TGTGCCAGCAGCGTAGGAGCGGGAGGGTACGAGCAGTACTTC,CASSVGAGGYEQYF,14,TRBV9,TRBJ2-7,NA,TRBD2
TGTGCCAGCTCACAAGGGACGGGACAGGGGTCGGAGACCCAGTACTTC,CASSQGTGQGSETQYF,16,TRBV18,TRBJ2-5,NA,TRBD1
TGCGCCAGCAGCTTGTTATCCGACTACGAGCAGTACTTC,CASSLLSDYEQYF,13,TRBV5-1,TRBJ2-7,NA,NA
TGCGCCAGCAGTCAACCGGGCGGGTTCTCGACAGGCCCCTACGAGCAGTACTTC,CASSQPGGFSTGPYEQYF,18,TRBV23-1,TRBJ2-7,once,NA
TGTGCCAGCAGCTTAAATGCGGGAGAACAGAATTACGAGCAGTACTTC,CASSLNAGEQNYEQYF,16,TRBV11-1,TRBJ2-7,NA,TRBD2
TGTGCCAGCAGCGGCGGGGAGGCGGCTGGCACAGATACGCAGTATTTT,CASSGGEAAGTDTQYF,16,TRBV11-1,TRBJ2-3,NA,NA
TGTGCCAGCAGTTTGGACAGGGCGTCCTACGAGCAGTACTTC,CASSLDRASYEQYF,14,TRBV6-5,TRBJ2-7,NA,TRBD1
TGTGCCAGCAGTGAAGCCATTAGCGGGAGAAGTTTCTACGAGCAGTACTTC,CASSEAISGRSFYEQYF,17,TRBV6-1,TRBJ2-7,once,TRBD2
TGTGCCAGCAGCGTAGGGATTGGGACTTGGGACTATGGCTACACCTTC,CASSVGIGTWDYGYTF,16,TRBV9,TRBJ1-2,NA,NA
TGTGCCAGCCAGGGACAGGGGGAAAAACTGTTTTTT,CASQGQGEKLFF,12,TRBV2,TRBJ1-4,few,TRBD1